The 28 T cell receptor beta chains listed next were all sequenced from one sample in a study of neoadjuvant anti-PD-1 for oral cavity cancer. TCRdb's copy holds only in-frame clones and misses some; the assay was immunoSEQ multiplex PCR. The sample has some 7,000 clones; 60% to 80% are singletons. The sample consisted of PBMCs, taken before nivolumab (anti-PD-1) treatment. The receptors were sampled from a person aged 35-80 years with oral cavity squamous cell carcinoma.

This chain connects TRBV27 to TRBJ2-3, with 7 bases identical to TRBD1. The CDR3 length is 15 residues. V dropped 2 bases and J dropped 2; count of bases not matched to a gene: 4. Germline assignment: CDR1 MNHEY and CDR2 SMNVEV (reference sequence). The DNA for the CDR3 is TGTGCCAGCAGTTTAAAGGGGGCCATCACAGATACGCAGTATTTT. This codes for CASSLKGAITDTQYF.

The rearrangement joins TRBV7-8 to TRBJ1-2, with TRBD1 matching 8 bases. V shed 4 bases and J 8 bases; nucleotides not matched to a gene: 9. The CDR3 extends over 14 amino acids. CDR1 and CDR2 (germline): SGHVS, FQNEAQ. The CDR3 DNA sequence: TGTGCCAGCAGCTCGTCCGACAGGGGCCGGGGCTACACCTTC. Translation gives CASSSSDRGRGYTF.

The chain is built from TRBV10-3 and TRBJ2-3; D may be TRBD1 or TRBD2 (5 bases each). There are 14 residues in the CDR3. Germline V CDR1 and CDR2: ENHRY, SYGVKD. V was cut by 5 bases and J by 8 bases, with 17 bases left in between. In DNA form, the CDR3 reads TGTGCCATCAGTTATAACCTGGGGGATGGTACGCAGTATTTT. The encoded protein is CAISYNLGDGTQYF.

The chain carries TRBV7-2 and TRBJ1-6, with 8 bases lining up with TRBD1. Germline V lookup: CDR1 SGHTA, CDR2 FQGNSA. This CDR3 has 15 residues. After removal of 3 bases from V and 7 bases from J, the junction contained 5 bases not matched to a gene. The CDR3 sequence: CASSLGDRRNSPLHF. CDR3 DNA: TGTGCCAGCAGCTTGGGGGACAGGAGGAATTCACCCCTCCACTTT. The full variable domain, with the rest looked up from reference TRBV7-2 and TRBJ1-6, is GAGVSQSPSNKVTEKGKDVELRCDPISGHTALYWYRQSLGQGLEFLIYFQGNSAPDKSGLPSDRFSAERTGGSVSTLTIQRTQQEDSAVYLCASSLGDRRNSPLHFGNGTRLTVT.

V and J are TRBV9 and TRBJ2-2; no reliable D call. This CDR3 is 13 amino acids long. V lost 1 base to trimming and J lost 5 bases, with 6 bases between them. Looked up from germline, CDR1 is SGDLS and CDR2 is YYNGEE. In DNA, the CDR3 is TGTGCCAGCAGCGTACAGAGGACCGGGGAGCTGTTTTTT. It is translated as CASSVQRTGELFF.

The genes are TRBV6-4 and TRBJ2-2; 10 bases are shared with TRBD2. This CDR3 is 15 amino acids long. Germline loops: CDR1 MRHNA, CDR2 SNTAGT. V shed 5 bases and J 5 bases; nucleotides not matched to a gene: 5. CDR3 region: CASSPLAGATGELFF. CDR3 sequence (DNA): TGTGCCAGCAGTCCCCTAGCGGGGGCTACCGGGGAGCTGTTTTTT.

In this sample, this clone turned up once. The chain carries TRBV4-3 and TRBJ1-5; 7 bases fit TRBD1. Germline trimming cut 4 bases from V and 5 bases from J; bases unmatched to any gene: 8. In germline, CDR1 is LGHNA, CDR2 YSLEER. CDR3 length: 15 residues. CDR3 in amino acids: CASSRDSQGDQPQHF. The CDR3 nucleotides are TGCGCCAGCAGCCGGGACTCCCAGGGGGATCAGCCCCAGCATTTT.

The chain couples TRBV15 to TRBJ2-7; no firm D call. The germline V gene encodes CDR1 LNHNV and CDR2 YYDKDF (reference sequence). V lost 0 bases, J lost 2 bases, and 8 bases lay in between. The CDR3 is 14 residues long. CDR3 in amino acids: CATSRDFGTYEQYF. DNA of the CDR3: TGTGCCACCAGCAGAGATTTTGGGACCTACGAGCAGTACTTC.

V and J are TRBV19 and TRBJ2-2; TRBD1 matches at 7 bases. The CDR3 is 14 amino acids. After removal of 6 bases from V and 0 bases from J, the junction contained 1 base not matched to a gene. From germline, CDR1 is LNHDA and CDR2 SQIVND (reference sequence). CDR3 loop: CASRGTANTGELFF. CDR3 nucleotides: TGTGCCAGTAGAGGGACAGCGAACACCGGGGAGCTGTTTTTT.

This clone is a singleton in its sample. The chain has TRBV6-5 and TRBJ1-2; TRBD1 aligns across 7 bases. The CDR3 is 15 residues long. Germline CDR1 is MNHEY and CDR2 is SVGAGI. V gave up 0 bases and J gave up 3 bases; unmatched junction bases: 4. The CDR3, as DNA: TGTGCCAGCAGTTACTCGGAGGGGGCGGACTATGGCTACACCTTC. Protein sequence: CASSYSEGADYGYTF.

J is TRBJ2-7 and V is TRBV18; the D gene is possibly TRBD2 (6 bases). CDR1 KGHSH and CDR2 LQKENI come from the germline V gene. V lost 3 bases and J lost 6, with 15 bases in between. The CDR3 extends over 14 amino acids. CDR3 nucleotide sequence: TGTGCCAGCTCACCCCCGGACTATTTCGGCGAGCAGTACTTC. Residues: CASSPPDYFGEQYF.

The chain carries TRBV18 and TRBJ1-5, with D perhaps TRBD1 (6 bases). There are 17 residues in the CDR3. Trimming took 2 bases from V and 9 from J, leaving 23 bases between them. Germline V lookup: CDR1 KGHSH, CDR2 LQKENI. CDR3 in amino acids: CASSPNTAAIGGRPQHF. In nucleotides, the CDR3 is TGTGCCAGCTCACCAAATACGGCGGCCATAGGGGGGCGGCCCCAGCATTTT.

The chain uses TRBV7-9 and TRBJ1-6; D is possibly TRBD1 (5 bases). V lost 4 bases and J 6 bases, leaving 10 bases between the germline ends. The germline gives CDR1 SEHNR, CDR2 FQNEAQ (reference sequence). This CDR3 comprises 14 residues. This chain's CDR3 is CASSSGTGNSPLHF. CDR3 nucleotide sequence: TGTGCCAGCAGCTCCGGGACCGGTAATTCACCCCTCCACTTT.

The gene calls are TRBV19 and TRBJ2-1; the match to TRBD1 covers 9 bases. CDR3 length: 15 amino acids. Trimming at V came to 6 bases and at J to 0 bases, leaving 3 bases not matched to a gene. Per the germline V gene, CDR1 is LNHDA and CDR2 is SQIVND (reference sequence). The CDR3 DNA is TGTGCCAGTAGCAAACAGGGGGCCTCCTACAATGAGCAGTTCTTC. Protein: CASSKQGASYNEQFF.

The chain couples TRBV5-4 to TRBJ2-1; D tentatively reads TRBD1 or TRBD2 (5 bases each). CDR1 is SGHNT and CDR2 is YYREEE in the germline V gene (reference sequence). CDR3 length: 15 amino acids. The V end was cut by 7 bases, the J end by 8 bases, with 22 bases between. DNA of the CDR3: TGTGCCAGCGCCCGGGACCCCAAGCCGGCCGATGAGCAGTTCTTC. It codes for CASARDPKPADEQFF. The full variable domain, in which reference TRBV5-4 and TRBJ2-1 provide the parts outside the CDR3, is ETGVTQSPTHLIKTRGQQVTLRCSSQSGHNTVSWYQQALGQGPQFIFQYYREEENGRGNFPPRFSGLQFPNYSSELNVNALELDDSALYLCASARDPKPADEQFFGPGTRLTVL.

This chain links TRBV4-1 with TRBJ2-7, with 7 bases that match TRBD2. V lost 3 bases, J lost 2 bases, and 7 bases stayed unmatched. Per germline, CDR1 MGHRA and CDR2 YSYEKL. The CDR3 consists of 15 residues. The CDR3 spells CASSQGSGSAYEQYF. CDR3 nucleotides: TGCGCCAGCAGCCAGGGTAGCGGGTCCGCCTACGAGCAGTACTTC.

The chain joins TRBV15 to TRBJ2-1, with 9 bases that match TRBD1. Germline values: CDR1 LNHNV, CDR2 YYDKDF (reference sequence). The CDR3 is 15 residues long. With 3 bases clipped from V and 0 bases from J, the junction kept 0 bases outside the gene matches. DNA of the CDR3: TGTGCCACCAGCAGGGGACAGGGCTCCTACAATGAGCAGTTCTTC. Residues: CATSRGQGSYNEQFF.

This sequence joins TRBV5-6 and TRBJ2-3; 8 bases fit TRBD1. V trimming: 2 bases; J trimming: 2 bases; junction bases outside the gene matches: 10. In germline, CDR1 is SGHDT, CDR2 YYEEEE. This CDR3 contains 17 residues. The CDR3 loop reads CASSLLSGTGTTDTQYF. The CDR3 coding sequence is TGTGCCAGCAGCTTACTATCCGGGACAGGCACCACAGATACGCAGTATTTT.

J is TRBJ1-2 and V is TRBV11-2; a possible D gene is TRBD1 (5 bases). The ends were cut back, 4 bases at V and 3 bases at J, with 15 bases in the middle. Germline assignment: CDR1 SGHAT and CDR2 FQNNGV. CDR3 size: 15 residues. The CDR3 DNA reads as TGTGCCAGCAGCTCACTCCGGGGACCCTACTATGGCTACACCTTC. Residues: CASSSLRGPYYGYTF.

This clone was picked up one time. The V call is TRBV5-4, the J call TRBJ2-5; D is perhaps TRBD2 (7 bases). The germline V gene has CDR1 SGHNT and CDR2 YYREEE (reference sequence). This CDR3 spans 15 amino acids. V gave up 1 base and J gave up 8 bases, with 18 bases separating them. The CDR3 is CASSLRGRLADTQYF. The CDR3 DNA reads TGTGCCAGCAGCTTGAGGGGGAGACTAGCAGATACCCAGTACTTC.

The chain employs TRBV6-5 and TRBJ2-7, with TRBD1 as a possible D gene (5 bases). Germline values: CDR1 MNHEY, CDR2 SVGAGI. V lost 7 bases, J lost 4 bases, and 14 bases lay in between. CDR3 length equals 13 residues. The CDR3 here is CASKSPGIYEQYF. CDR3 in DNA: TGTGCCAGCAAATCCCCAGGGATTTACGAGCAGTACTTC.

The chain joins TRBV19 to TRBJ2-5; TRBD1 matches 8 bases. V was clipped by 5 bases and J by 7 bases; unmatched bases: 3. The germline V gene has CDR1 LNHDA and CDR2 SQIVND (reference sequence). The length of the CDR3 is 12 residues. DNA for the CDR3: TGTGCCAGTAGTCAGGGGACAGGGACCCAGTACTTC. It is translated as CASSQGTGTQYF.

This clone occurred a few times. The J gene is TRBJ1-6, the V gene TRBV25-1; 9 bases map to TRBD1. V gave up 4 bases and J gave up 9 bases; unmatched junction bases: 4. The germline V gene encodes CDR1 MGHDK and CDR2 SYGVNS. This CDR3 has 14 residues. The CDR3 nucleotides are TGTGCCAGCAGTGCCCGGGACAGGGTTTCACCCCTCCACTTT. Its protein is CASSARDRVSPLHF.

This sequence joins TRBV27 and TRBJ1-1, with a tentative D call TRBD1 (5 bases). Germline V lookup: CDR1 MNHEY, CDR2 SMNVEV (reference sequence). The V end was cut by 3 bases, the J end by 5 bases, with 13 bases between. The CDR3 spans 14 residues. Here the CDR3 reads CASSFGHGGTEAFF. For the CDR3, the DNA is TGTGCCAGCAGTTTCGGACATGGCGGAACTGAAGCTTTCTTT.

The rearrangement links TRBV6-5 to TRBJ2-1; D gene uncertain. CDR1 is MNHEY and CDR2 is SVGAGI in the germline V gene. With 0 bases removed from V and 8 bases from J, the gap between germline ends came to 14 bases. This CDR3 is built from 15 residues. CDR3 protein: CASSYSVLSVDEQFF. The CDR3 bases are TGTGCCAGCAGTTACTCTGTCCTCTCGGTCGATGAGCAGTTCTTC.

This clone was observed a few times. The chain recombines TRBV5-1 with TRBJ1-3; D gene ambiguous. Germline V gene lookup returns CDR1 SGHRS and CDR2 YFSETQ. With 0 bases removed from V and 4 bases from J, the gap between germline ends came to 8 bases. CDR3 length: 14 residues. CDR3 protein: CASSLDSPGNTIYF. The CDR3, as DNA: TGCGCCAGCAGCTTGGACTCGCCCGGAAACACCATATATTTT.

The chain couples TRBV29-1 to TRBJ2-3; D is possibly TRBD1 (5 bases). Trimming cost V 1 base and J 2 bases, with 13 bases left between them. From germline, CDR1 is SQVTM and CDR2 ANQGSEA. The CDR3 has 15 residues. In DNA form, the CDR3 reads TGCAGCGTTGAAGGGTCAAGGGGTCTCACAGATACGCAGTATTTT. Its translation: CSVEGSRGLTDTQYF.

The CDR3 DNA reads TGTGCCAGCACGTCGGACGGAAGAAGAGGGGGCTACACCTTC. Translating gives CASTSDGRRGGYTF. V is TRBV28 and J is TRBJ1-2; D is unresolved. Germline V CDR1 and CDR2: MDHEN, SYDVKM. Between the trimmed V and J ends, which lost 7 bases and 8 bases, there was a span of 20 bases. The CDR3 has 14 residues.